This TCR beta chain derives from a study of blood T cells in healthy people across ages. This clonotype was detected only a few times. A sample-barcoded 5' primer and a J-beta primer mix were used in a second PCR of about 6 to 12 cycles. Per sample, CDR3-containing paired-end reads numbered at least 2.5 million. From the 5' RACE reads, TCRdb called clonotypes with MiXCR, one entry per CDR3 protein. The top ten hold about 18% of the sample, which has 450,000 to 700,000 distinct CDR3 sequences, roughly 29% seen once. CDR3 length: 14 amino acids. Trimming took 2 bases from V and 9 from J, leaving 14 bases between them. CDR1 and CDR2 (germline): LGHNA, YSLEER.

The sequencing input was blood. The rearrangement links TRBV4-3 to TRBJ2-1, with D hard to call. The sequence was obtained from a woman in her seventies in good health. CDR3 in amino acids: CASSQLSEFSEQFF. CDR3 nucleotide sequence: TGCGCCAGCAGCCAATTGTCGGAATTCAGTGAGCAGTTCTTC.